The clone carrying this TCR beta chain turned up a few times. These data come from a study of CD8+ T cells in alopecia areata. Sampling of alopecia areata patients yielded lesional scalp punch biopsies as well as peripheral blood. Reverse transcription of extracted RNA yielded cDNA, which provided the sequencing template. The table came from immunoSEQ multiplex PCR; TCRdb's copy has only in-frame clones and leaves some out. The table shows 140,000 to 150,000 clones, with roughly 62% occurring only once. The germline gives CDR1 SGHNT, CDR2 YYREEE (reference sequence). The CDR3 is 14 residues long. The V end was cut by 0 bases, the J end by 0 bases, with 6 bases between.

The sequences come from CD4+ T cells sorted from blood, collected at week 0. This receptor was identified in a human donor with alopecia areata. J is TRBJ2-5 and V is TRBV5-4, with D perhaps TRBD1 (5 bases). CDR3 nucleotides: TGTGCCAGCAGCTTGGTGGACAACCAAGAGACCCAGTACTTC. This translates into CASSLVDNQETQYF. Full variable domain (remainder filled in from reference TRBV5-4 and TRBJ2-5): ETGVTQSPTHLIKTRGQQVTLRCSSQSGHNTVSWYQQALGQGPQFIFQYYREEENGRGNFPPRFSGLQFPNYSSELNVNALELDDSALYLCASSLVDNQETQYFGPGTRLLVL.